This T cell receptor beta chain was observed in a study of cytomegalovirus exposure and HLA in healthy donors (dated by TCRdb to between 2016 and 2019). For context, the study as a whole: An earlier analysis of 587 of the donors reported roughly 270 Gb of sequence data and some 120 million unique TCR beta sequences from about 179 million T cells. The study combined high-throughput TCR immunosequencing, statistical association of individual TCRs with disease status, and machine learning to predict cytomegalovirus infection status. Rather than drawing on any new phenotypic data, the later analysis identified candidate immune exposures from TCR beta sequences and the way those sequences occurred across donors. A later analysis re-analyzed previously published TCR beta repertoires from 666 donors and added high-resolution HLA genotyping to study TCR occurrence patterns. Along with the approximately 620-subject first cohort, a separate validation cohort of roughly 110 different subjects was used. Among roughly 370 genotyped donors of the cohort, an average of approximately 240,000 unique TCR beta nucleotide sequences were sequenced per donor, 15% to 20% of them non-productive. A few DR-DQ haplotypes were handled as single units for association and clustering because linkage in the cohort was strong. Among the roughly 380 genotyped donors, around 81% belonged to the genetic ancestry cluster associated with self-reported Caucasian donors. A later genetic analysis used genome-wide SNP genotypes for 398 of the 666 donors, treating that subset as a discovery cohort. An earlier analysis of 500 to 750 of the donors applied high-throughput TCR beta sequencing to assess whether each TCR beta V gene segment acted as functional or pseudogenic. Donor age, sex, ethnicity and CMV serostatus were compiled together with the repertoire data. The study aimed to test whether signatures of past pathogen exposure could be identified by cataloging public T cell receptors. HLA typing included class I and class II loci at four-digit resolution. About 300 gigabases of sequencing data and some 85 million unique TCR sequences were included in an early release covering several hundred HLA-typed donors. The study profiled the T cell repertoires of approximately 700 subjects by immunosequencing and related them to cytomegalovirus serostatus. Typing coverage varied by locus: roughly 629-630 donors for A, B, C, DRB1 and DQB1; around 560 for DQA1; 606 for DPA1; 450 to 480 for DPB1. Every repertoire in the discovery cohort had been generated on one and the same sequencing platform.

What the work shows at the level of the full study, not this receptor alone: Three of the identified cytomegalovirus-associated TCR beta chains were confirmed in vitro to be specific for cytomegalovirus antigens. A total of 150 or so TCR beta chains were listed by the study as associated with cytomegalovirus. While some public TCRs were present in many individuals, most TCR sequences turned up only very rarely across donors. A later analysis found that most CMV-associated TCR beta chains appeared HLA-restricted, with HLA associations seemingly driven largely by CMV exposure. The only immune exposure information available for the cohort was CMV serostatus. An association between a missense DCLRE1C variant and V-gene and J-gene trimming of TCR beta chains was found in a later genetic analysis and replicated in an independent cohort. Because the 87-base-pair reads could not distinguish some IMGT-functional V segments, including TRBV6-2 and TRBV6-3, those segments were excluded. The presence/absence analyses assumed that sequencing depth was roughly uniform across donors, and that assumption may not be true. Only TCR beta chains were sequenced in this cohort, and the absence of alpha or paired-chain data limited detectable features. A group of highly shared sequence variants was considered likely to be a technical artifact of the sequencing pipeline. A further reported finding was that TCR beta sequences accurately predicted the HLA-A and HLA-B alleles for most subjects in the first cohort. In both the original and validation cohorts, the classifier was reported to diagnose cytomegalovirus status with high specificity and sensitivity. In a later analysis, HLA-associated TCR beta chains were found to be more clonally expanded and to have lower generation probabilities than equally common non-associated chains. Linkage disequilibrium might explain the correlated functional status among segregating V segments, but an unknown experimental factor could not be ruled out. Compared with the roughly 720-donor mean, donors in an Asian-associated ancestry cluster had fewer N-insertions in productive TCRs, according to a later genetic analysis. According to a later analysis, TCR association rates differed among HLA loci, with DRB1 alleles showing the most associated TCRs and HLA-C alleles showing the fewest. In a later analysis, more than 15,000 TCR beta sequences were associated with specific HLA alleles at a false discovery rate of 0.05. In an earlier analysis of 587 of the donors, most TCR beta V segments appeared in productive rearrangements about 87% or about 30% of the time, broadly matching IMGT annotations. According to the authors, the approach could potentially be generalized to other disease states and immunological phenotypes. Because counts were too low, approximately 15 rarely observed V segments, including chromosome 9 orphons, were excluded from the earlier analysis of under 650 of the donors. Several of the top co-occurrence clusters appeared to be linked to parvovirus B19, influenza, CMV and Epstein-Barr virus, according to a later analysis. Assigning TCR associations to individual alleles was difficult when HLA alleles, especially DR and DQ, strongly co-occurred. Because HLA typing was missing for some donors at each locus, association tests included only the typed subset.

Details on this clone: The clone's antigen remains unknown. Per-nucleotide qualities are absent, and no much larger clonotype sits a single base away.

The cohort was made up of approximately 700 healthy bone marrow donors. At the time of sampling, every cohort member was nominally healthy, though immune exposures that went unrecorded were likely present. The donor was CMV seropositive and belonged to the group of 250 to 300 seropositive cohort members. Each donor provided a peripheral blood sample, and peripheral blood mononuclear cells were used for TCR beta sequencing. The Qiagen DNeasy Blood Extraction Kit was used to extract genomic DNA from the blood cell samples. The library was made by the immunoSEQ multiplex PCR assay. A mixture of 60 forward primers for TCR Vbeta segments and 13 reverse primers for TCR Jbeta segments was used in the multiplex PCR. The CDR3 region of rearranged TCR beta genes was amplified from genomic DNA with a multiplex PCR assay. On the Illumina HiSeq System, the amplified TCR beta libraries were sequenced as 87-base-pair reads. The original pipeline was this. In a later analysis, 80 million or so unique TCR beta chains were counted across the roughly 670 repertoires, and roughly 11 million of these chains were shared by at least two donors. A nearest-neighbor algorithm error-corrected the raw reads and collapsed the reads into unique sequences, merging closely related sequences to remove PCR and sequencing errors. V, D and J gene segments were assigned by aligning CDR3 sequences to IMGT reference sequences. Each retained sequence needed at least a six-nucleotide match to both a V gene segment and a J gene segment. Rearrangements were classified as productive when the CDR3 lacked stop codons and remained in frame with V and J, and all other rearrangements were classified as non-productive. Following IMGT convention, CDR3 was defined as the stretch from the second conserved V-encoded cysteine to the conserved J-encoded phenylalanine. In an earlier analysis of 500 to 650 of the donors, sequences lacking an unambiguous match to a single V gene segment were excluded. In an earlier analysis of a few hundred of the donors, a V segment was called functional when productive rearrangements were above 56.7%, and segregating when the standard deviation between donors exceeded 5%. To diagnose cytomegalovirus status from the catalog of TCR beta chain sequences, a statistical classification framework was built. In a later analysis, V and J genes were assigned by comparing TCR nucleotide sequences against IMGT/GENE-DB human TR gene sequences. In a later analysis, CDR3 sequences and most-parsimonious VDJ recombination scenarios were assigned using the TCRdist pipeline. In a later analysis, each TCR beta chain was defined by its CDR3 amino acid sequence together with its V-gene family, and reads lacking a unique V-gene family were excluded. A later analysis removed 600 or so highly shared, low-generation-probability nucleotide sequences to deal with suspected cross-contamination and a sequencing artifact. For each public chain, a later analysis derived a clonal expansion index from normalized ranks of inferred template counts within each repertoire. In a later analysis, generation probabilities were computed using a VDJ recombination model fitted to out-of-frame rearrangements, and the results were checked against IGoR. A later analysis scored TCR-TCR, TCR-HLA and TCR-CMV co-occurrence with hypergeometric tests, applying a repertoire-size bias correction to TCR pairs. A later analysis estimated false discovery rates by permuting HLA or CMV assignments 20 times. In a later analysis, co-occurring TCRs were grouped using DBSCAN, with TCRdist sequence similarity added in when clustering inside HLA-allele-positive subsets. For co-occurrence clustering, repertoires with fewer than 30,000 or more than 120,000 public chains were excluded, along with roughly five repertoires with anomalous nucleotide sharing. TCRdb stores this immuneACCESS table with in-frame sequences only. Part of the clones is absent; in the studies checked, under half of the shortfall reflects unresolved V genes, and no reason is known for the rest. The DNA gave D and trimming, while V, J and clone size come from that table. The sample records some 210,000 clones, 77% of which are singletons. Clones ranked in the top ten supply 2% to 2.5% of the sample.

CDR1 is given as MNHNS and CDR2 as SASEGT, both from the germline V gene. Unmatched junction bases come to 4, with V trimmed by 4 bases and J by 7 bases. The CDR3 numbers 13 residues from cysteine through phenylalanine. Here the CDR3 DNA is all that survives: 39 bases in frame from base 1. The sequencing input was PBMCs. The TCR originated in a woman aged 30 to 39 in good health and CMV-seropositive. The chain joins TRBV6-1 to TRBJ2-1, with 7 bases aligning to TRBD1. The CDR3 in this case is CASSVTGENEQFF. At the DNA level, the sequence is TGTGCCAGCAGTGTAACAGGGGAGAATGAGCAGTTCTTC.